This T cell receptor (beta chain) was captured by sequencing in a study of cytomegalovirus exposure and HLA in healthy donors. General study points: Immune exposure information comprised only CMV serostatus. A highly shared variant cluster was judged a likely technical artifact. A later analysis appeared to link common viral pathogens to several of the most significant clusters.

Notes on this clone: Its specificity is not known.

The PCR employed 60 Vbeta primers together with 13 Jbeta primers. Libraries were prepared by immunoSEQ multiplex PCR; TCRdb keeps only in-frame clonotypes and omits some of them. The sample gives about 160,000 clones, around three quarters of which show up once; 1% is in the top ten. The CDR3 spans 14 residues. The J segment lost 1 base and the V segment lost 4 bases, leaving 6 bases of the junction unmatched. Germline CDR1 is SQVTM and CDR2 is ANQGSEA. Material for sequencing was PBMCs. The genes are TRBV29-1 and TRBJ2-5, with 7 bases fitting TRBD1. This sequence originates from a woman aged 35 to 49 in good health and CMV-seronegative. CDR3 sequence reads: CSVGLPGGQETQYF. CDR3 bases: TGCAGCGTTGGGCTACCAGGGGGCCAAGAGACCCAGTACTTC.